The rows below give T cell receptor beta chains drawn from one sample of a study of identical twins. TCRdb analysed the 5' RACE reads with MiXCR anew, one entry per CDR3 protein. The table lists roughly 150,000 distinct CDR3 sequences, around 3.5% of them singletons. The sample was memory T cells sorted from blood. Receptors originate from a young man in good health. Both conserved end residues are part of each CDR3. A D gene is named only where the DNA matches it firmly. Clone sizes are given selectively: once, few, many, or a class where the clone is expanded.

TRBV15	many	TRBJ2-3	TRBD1	CATSRGDRGGTDTQYF	TGTGCCACCAGCAGAGGGGACAGGGGAGGCACAGATACGCAGTATTTT
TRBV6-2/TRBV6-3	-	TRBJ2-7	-	CASSSHPPYQYF	TGTGCCAGCAGTTCCCACCCGCCCTACCAGTACTTC
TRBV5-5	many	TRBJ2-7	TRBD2	CASSPGGTSEQYF	TGTGCCAGCAGCCCGGGGGGGACGTCCGAGCAGTACTTC
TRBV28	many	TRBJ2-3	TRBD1	CASSPLGTGSSTDTQYF	TGTGCCAGCAGTCCACTAGGGACAGGGTCAAGCACAGATACGCAGTATTTT
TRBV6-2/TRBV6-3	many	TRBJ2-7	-	CASSPSINSYEQYF	TGTGCCAGCAGCCCCTCGATCAACTCCTACGAGCAGTACTTC
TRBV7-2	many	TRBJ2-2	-	CASSLVHGELFF	TGTGCCAGCAGCTTAGTCCACGGGGAGCTGTTTTTT
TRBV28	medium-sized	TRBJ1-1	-	CASSLYAGSDTEAFF	TGTGCCAGCAGTTTATATGCAGGGTCAGACACTGAAGCTTTCTTT
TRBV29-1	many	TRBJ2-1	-	CSVESGRNEQFF	TGCAGCGTTGAATCGGGAAGGAATGAGCAGTTCTTC
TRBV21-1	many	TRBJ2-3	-	CASSKDPKSTDTQYF	TGTGCCAGCAGCAAAGACCCTAAAAGCACAGATACGCAGTATTTT
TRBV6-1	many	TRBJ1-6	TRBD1	CASSGQYNSPLHF	TGTGCCAGCTCGGGACAGTATAATTCACCCCTCCACTTT
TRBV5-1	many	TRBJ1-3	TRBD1	CASRMDRTSGNTIYF	TGCGCCAGCCGAATGGACAGGACATCTGGAAACACCATATATTTT
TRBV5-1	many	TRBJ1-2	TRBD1	CASSLDRGNYGYTF	TGCGCCAGCAGCTTGGACAGGGGTAACTATGGCTACACCTTC
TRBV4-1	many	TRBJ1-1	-	CASSQASRVVKAEAFF	TGCGCCAGCAGCCAAGCATCCAGGGTGGTAAAGGCTGAAGCTTTCTTT
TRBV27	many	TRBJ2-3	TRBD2	CASRQAGAGTDTQYF	TGTGCCAGCAGGCAAGCGGGAGCGGGCACAGATACGCAGTATTTT
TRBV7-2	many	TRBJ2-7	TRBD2	CASAGAGGSYEQYF	TGTGCCAGCGCTGGGGCGGGAGGGTCCTACGAGCAGTACTTC
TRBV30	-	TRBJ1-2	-	CAWSAKGRNYGYTF	TGTGCCTGGAGTGCTAAGGGTCGAAACTATGGCTACACCTTC
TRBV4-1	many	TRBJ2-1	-	CASSHPRLTRSYNEQFF	TGCGCCAGCAGCCACCCCCGGCTAACACGCTCCTACAATGAGCAGTTCTTC
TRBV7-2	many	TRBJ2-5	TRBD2	CASAGRALQETQYF	TGTGCCAGCGCTGGGAGGGCTCTCCAAGAGACCCAGTACTTC
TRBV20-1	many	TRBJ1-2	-	CSANYGYTF	TGCAGTGCCAATTATGGCTACACCTTC
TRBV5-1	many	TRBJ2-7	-	CASSPGAQGPAYEQYF	TGCGCCAGCAGCCCAGGCGCCCAGGGACCTGCCTACGAGCAGTACTTC
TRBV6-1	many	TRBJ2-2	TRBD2	CASRSSGGQNTGELFF	TGTGCCAGCAGATCTAGCGGAGGGCAAAACACCGGGGAGCTGTTTTTT
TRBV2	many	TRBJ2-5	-	CASMRKETQYF	TGTGCCAGCATGAGGAAAGAGACCCAGTACTTC
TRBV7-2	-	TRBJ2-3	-	CASSSSTTDTQYF	TGTGCCAGCAGCTCCTCGACCACAGATACGCAGTATTTT
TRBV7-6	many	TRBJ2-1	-	CASSLVVGTVRNEQFF	TGTGCCAGCAGCTTGGTTGTGGGGACCGTCCGCAATGAGCAGTTCTTC
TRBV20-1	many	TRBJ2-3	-	CSASYHGGGPDTQYF	TGCAGTGCTAGCTATCACGGGGGAGGACCAGATACGCAGTATTTT
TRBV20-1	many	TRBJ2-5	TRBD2	CSARPNSGTKGTQYF	TGCAGTGCTAGACCCAATAGCGGGACTAAAGGGACCCAGTACTTC
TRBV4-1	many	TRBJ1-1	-	CASSQALGVAFF	TGCGCCAGCAGCCAAGCCCTTGGGGTAGCTTTCTTT
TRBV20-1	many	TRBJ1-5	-	CSAATIGSYSNQPQHF	TGCAGTGCTGCGACCATCGGCAGCTATAGCAATCAGCCCCAGCATTTT
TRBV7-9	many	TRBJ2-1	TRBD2	CASSPPLRLAANNEQFF	TGTGCCAGCAGCCCTCCATTACGACTAGCGGCTAACAATGAGCAGTTCTTC
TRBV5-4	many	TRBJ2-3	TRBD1	CASHKASGGRSTDTQYF	TGTGCCAGCCACAAGGCCTCAGGGGGACGTAGCACAGATACGCAGTATTTT
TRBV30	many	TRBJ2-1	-	CARSLGGSSYNEQFF	TGTGCCCGTTCCTTAGGGGGGAGCTCCTACAATGAGCAGTTCTTC
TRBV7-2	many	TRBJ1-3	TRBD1	CASSSDRGPGNTIYF	TGTGCCAGCAGCTCCGACAGGGGACCAGGAAACACCATATATTTT
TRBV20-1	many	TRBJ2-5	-	CSPRRMAETQYF	TGCAGTCCCCGGAGGATGGCGGAGACCCAGTACTTC
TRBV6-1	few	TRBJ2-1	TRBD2	CASSARSTGTSGNEQFF	TGTGCCAGCAGTGCCCGATCGACCGGGACTAGCGGCAATGAGCAGTTCTTC
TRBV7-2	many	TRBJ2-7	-	CASSSPYEQYF	TGTGCCAGCAGCTCACCCTACGAGCAGTACTTC
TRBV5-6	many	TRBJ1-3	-	CASSFDISGNTIYF	TGTGCCAGCAGCTTTGACATCTCTGGAAACACCATATATTTT
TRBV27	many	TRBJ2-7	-	CASSLRTEILYEQYF	TGTGCCAGCAGTTTACGGACTGAAATCCTCTACGAGCAGTACTTC
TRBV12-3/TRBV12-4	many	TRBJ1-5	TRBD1	CASTVDRGRQPQHF	TGTGCCAGCACTGTAGACAGGGGGCGTCAGCCCCAGCATTTT
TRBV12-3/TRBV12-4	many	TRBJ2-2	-	CATLPRPPRNTGELFF	TGTGCCACCTTACCGCGGCCACCGCGGAACACCGGGGAGCTGTTTTTT
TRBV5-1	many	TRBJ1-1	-	CASSPTTQDMNTEAFF	TGCGCCAGCAGCCCCACAACACAGGACATGAACACTGAAGCTTTCTTT
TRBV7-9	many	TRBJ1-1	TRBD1	CASSQGASNTEAFF	TGTGCCAGCTCGCAGGGGGCCTCTAACACTGAAGCTTTCTTT
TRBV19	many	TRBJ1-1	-	CASRVATGNTEAFF	TGTGCCAGTAGGGTCGCTACAGGGAACACTGAAGCTTTCTTT
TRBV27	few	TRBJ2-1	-	CASSLAVYNEQFF	TGTGCCAGCAGTTTAGCTGTCTACAATGAGCAGTTCTTC
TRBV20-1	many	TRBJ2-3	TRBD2	CSASTSGRYPADTQYF	TGCAGTGCTAGCACTAGCGGGAGGTACCCCGCAGATACGCAGTATTTT
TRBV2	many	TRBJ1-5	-	CASGEQAQPQHF	TGTGCCAGCGGAGAACAGGCTCAGCCCCAGCATTTT
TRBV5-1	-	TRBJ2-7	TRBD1	CASSYKTGNGEQYF	TGCGCCAGCAGCTATAAGACAGGGAACGGGGAGCAGTACTTC
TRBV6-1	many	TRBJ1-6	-	CASSGTSSYNSPLHF	TGTGCCAGCAGTGGGACTAGCTCCTATAATTCACCCCTCCACTTT
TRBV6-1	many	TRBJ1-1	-	CASSEERPGRSEAFF	TGTGCCAGCAGTGAAGAGAGACCAGGCAGGTCTGAAGCTTTCTTT